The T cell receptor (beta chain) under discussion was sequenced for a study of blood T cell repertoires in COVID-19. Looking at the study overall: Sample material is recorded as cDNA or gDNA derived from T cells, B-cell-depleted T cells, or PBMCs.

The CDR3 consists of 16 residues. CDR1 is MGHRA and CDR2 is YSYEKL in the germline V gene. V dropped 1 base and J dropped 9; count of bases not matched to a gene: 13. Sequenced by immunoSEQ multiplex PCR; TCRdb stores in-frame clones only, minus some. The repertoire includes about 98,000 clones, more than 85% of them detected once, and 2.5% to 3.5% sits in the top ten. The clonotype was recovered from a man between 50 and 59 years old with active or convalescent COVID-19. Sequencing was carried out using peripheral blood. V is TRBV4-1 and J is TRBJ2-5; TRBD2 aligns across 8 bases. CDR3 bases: TGCGCCAGCAGCCAAGTCGGAGCGGGGGCCGGTGTTGCCCAGTACTTC. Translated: CASSQVGAGAGVAQYF.